What follows is one T cell receptor (beta chain) and its context. Its specificity is unknown. This specimen belongs to a study of shared clonotypes between healthy human individuals. Across the whole study: Three plates each covered CD4 naive and memory; CD8 naive two, CD8 memory one. Broader study findings: A generally larger estimated richness was seen in naive subsets than in memory subsets.

CD4+ cell separation produced CD45RA+ naive and CD45RA-negative memory subsets. The authors loaded about 200 ng DNA, 25,000 to 30,000 T cell genomes, into sorted-subset replicate PCRs. The protocol was immunoSEQ multiplex PCR, while the TCRdb copy is restricted to in-frame clones and leaves out a portion. This table holds a few million clones, about 90% found once. The sequenced sample consisted of naive CD4+ T cells from PBMCs. As for subset: CD45RA+ positively selected. This clonotype originated in a man aged 18 to 29 in good health. Some clones in this sample may be carry-over from other donors' samples.

The CDR3 DNA is TGTGCCAGCAGCTTTAGACAGGGGGGTGGTCAGCCCCAGCATTTT. Translated: CASSFRQGGGQPQHF. The rearrangement links TRBV7-8 to TRBJ1-5, with 9 bases matching TRBD1. Trimming removed 3 bases from V and 6 bases from J; junction bases left unmatched: 6. The CDR3 extends over 15 amino acids. Germline CDR1 is SGHVS and CDR2 is FQNEAQ.